This T cell receptor beta chain appears in the sequencing data of a study of breast tumors, draining lymph nodes, adjacent tissues. This clonotype was counted many times. As yet, its antigen is unknown. Study-wide points: Luminal-like breast cancer showed significantly higher tumor–nontumor repertoire similarity than basal-like. Compared with lymph nodes, tumors were less diverse; compared with nontumor tissue, more.

Samples came from axillary lymph nodes draining the breast cancer. The CDR3 consists of 15 residues. In germline, CDR1 is DFQATT, CDR2 SNEGSKA (reference sequence). TCRdb used MiXCR to reprocess the multiplex PCR reads, holding one entry per CDR3 protein. The sample shows over 100,000 distinct CDR3 sequences, more than 20% of them seen only once. The sequenced sample was axillary lymph node tissue. The chain joins TRBV20-1 to TRBJ2-5, with 10 bases that match TRBD2. The TCR was taken from a female donor with breast cancer. Some clones in this sample may be carry-over from other donors' samples. CDR3 nucleotide sequence: TGCACTTGCTCGTTCCTAGCGGGAGAGGTAGAGACCCAGTACTTC. Amino acids: CTCSFLAGEVETQYF.